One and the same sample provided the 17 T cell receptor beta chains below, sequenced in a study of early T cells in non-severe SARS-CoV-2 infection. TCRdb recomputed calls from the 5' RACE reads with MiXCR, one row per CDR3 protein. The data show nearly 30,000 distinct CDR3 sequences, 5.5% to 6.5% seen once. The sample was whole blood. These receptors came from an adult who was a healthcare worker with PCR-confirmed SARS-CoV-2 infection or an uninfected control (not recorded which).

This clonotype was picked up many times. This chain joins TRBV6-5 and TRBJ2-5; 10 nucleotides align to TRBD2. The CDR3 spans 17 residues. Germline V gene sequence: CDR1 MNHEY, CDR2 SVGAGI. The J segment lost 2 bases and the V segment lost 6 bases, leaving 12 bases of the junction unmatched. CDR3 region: CASSRGRSGGPQETQYF. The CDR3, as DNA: TGTGCCAGCAGCCGCGGCCGTAGCGGGGGGCCGCAAGAGACCCAGTACTTC.

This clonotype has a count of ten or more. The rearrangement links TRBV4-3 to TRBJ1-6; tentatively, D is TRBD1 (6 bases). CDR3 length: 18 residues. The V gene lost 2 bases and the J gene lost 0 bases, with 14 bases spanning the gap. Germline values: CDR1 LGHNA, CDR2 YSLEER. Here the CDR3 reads CASSQLRDIHSYNSPLHF. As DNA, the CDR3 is TGCGCCAGCAGCCAACTCCGGGACATACACTCCTATAATTCACCCCTCCACTTT.

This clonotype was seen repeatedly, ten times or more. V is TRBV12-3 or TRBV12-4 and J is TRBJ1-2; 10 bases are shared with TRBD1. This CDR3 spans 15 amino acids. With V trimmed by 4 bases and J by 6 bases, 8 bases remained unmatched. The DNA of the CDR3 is TGTGCCAGCAGTTCCTCCGGGACAGGGGTGGATGGCTACACCTTC. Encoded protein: CASSSSGTGVDGYTF.

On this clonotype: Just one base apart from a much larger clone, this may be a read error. CDR3: CASQKATSTDTQYF. CDR3 nucleotide sequence: TGTGCAAGTCAGAAGGCCACTAGCACAGATACGCAGTATTTT. This chain connects TRBV12-2 to TRBJ2-3. TRBV12-2 is labeled a pseudogene. This CDR3 has 14 amino acids.

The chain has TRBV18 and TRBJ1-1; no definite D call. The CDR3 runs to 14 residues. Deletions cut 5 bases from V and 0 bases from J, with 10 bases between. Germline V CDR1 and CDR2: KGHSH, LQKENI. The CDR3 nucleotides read TGTGCCAGCTCAGAGAGCCGGGTGAACACTGAAGCTTTCTTT. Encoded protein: CASSESRVNTEAFF. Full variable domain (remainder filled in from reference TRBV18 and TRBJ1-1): NAGVMQNPRHLVRRRGQEARLRCSPMKGHSHVYWYRQLPEEGLKFMVYLQKENIIDESGMPKERFSAEFPKEGPSILRIQQVVRGDSAAYFCASSESRVNTEAFFGQGTRLTVV.

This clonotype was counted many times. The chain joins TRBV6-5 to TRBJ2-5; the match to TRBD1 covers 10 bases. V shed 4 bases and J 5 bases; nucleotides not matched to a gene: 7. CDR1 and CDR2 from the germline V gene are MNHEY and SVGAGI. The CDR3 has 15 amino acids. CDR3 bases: TGTGCCAGCAGTTGGACAGGGGGGGCAGGGGAGACCCAGTACTTC. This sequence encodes CASSWTGGAGETQYF.

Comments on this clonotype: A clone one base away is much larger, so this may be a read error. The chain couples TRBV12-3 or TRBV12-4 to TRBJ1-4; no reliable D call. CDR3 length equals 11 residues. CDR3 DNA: TGTGCCAACAGTCTGGGGGAAAAACTGTTTTTT. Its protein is CANSLGEKLFF.

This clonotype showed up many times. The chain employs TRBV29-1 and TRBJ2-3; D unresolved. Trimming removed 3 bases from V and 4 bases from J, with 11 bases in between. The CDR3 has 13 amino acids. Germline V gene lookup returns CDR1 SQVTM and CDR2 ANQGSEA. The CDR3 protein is CSVDRRGSDTQYF. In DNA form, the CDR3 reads TGCAGCGTTGATCGCCGTGGGTCAGATACGCAGTATTTT.

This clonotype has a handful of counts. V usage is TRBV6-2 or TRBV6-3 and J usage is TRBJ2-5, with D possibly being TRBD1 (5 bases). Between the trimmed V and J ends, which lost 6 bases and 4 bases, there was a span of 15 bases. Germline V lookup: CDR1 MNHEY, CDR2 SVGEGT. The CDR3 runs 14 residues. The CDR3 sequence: CASRSGSGRETQYF. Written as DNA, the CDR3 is TGTGCCAGCAGGTCAGGGTCTGGTCGAGAGACCCAGTACTTC.

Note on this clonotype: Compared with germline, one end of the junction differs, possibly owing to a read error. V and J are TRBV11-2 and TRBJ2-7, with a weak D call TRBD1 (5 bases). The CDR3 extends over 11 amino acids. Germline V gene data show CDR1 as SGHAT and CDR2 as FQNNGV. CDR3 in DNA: TGTGCCAGCAGCTTAGGCGTATTCAGGGACTTC. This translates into CASSLGVFRDF.

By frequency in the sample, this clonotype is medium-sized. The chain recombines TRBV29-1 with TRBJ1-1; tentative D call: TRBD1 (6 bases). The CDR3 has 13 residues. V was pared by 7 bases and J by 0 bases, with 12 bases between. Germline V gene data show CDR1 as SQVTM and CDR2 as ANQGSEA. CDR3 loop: CSAADSLNTEAFF. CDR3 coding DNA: TGCAGCGCTGCGGACAGTTTGAACACTGAAGCTTTCTTT.

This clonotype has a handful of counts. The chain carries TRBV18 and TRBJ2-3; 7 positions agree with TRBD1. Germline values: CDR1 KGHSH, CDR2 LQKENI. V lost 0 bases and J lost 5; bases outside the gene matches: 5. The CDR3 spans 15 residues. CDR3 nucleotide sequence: TGTGCCAGCTCACCACCTGGACAGGTTGTAGATACGCAGTATTTT. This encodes CASSPPGQVVDTQYF.

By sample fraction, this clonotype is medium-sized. For the CDR3, the DNA is TGTGCCAGCAGTGAAACAGCGGGAGTTGAAGCTTTCTTT. Translated, it gives CASSETAGVEAFF. The V call is TRBV6-4, the J call TRBJ1-1; D gene ambiguous. The CDR3 has 13 residues. V was cut by 3 bases and J by 7 bases, with 12 bases left in between. Per germline, CDR1 MRHNA and CDR2 SNTAGT.

The CDR3 sequence: CATSDLPGNADTQYF. CDR3 nucleotide sequence: TGTGCCACCAGTGATTTACCCGGGAACGCAGATACGCAGTATTTT. This chain connects TRBV24-1 to TRBJ2-3; D possibly corresponds to TRBD2 (5 bases). Germline CDR1 is KGHDR and CDR2 is SFDVKD. The CDR3 runs 15 residues. Trimming removed 1 base at V and 4 bases at J, with 11 bases between.

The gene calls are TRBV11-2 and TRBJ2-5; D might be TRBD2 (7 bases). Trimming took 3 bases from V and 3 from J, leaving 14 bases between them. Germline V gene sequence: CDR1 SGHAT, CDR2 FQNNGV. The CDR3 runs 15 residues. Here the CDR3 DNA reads TGTGCCAGCAGCTTCGGGGGGCTCGCGGAAGAGACCCAGTACTTC. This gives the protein CASSFGGLAEETQYF. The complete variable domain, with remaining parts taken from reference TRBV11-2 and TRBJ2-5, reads EAGVAQSPRYKIIEKRQSVAFWCNPISGHATLYWYQQILGQGPKLLIQFQNNGVVDDSQLPKDRFSAERLKGVDSTLKIQPAKLEDSAVYLCASSFGGLAEETQYFGPGTRLLVL.

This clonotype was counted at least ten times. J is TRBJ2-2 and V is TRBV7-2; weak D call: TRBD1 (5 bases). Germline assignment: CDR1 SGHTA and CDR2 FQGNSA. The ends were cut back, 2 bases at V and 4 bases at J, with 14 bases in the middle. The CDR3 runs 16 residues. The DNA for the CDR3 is TGTGCCAGCAGCTTAAGTTATGGACAAGGCACCGGGGAGCTGTTTTTT. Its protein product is CASSLSYGQGTGELFF.

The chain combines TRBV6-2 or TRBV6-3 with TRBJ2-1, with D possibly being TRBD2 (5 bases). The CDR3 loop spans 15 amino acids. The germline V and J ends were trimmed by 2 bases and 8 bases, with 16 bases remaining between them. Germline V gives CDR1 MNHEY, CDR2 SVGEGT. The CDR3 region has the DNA TGTGCCAGCAGTTACAAAGGGAGCTCTCCCCATGAGCAGTTCTTC. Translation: CASSYKGSSPHEQFF.